This T cell receptor (beta chain) was found in a study of blood T cell repertoires in COVID-19. On the study more broadly: Specimens from acute and convalescent COVID-19 originated in the United States, Italy and Spain.

This clone was found a few times. In the authors' methods: By means of reference gene primer amplification, nucleated cell counts were estimated. Data came from immunoSEQ multiplex PCR; TCRdb stores just in-frame clones and leaves some out. V and J calls and clone size follow that table, whereas D and trimming were derived from the DNA. The profile shows around 220,000 clones, around 84% of them singletons. What was sequenced was peripheral blood. This sequence originates from a man in his forties or fifties with acute or convalescent COVID-19.

CDR3 sequence: CASSPGTADSGNTIYF. CDR3 DNA sequence: TGTGCCAGCTCACCCGGGACAGCCGATTCTGGAAACACCATATATTTT. The chain recombines TRBV18 with TRBJ1-3; 7 bases line up with TRBD1. The CDR3 has 16 residues. Per germline, CDR1 KGHSH and CDR2 LQKENI. Trimming removed 3 bases from V and 1 base from J; junction bases left unmatched: 6.